This paragraph covers one T cell receptor beta chain sequence. Its antigen is undetermined. A library of TCRbeta sequences, prepared with unique molecular identifiers, was generated. MiXCR, run by TCRdb on the PCR reads, gives a single entry per CDR3 protein. The sample lists fewer than 550,000 distinct CDR3 sequences; roughly an eighth were seen once. These data belong to a study of T-cell reconstitution after alpha-beta-depleted transplantation in children. Overall study findings and caveats: For some patients, TCRbeta diversity was high at day 60 because of recipient T cells and thymic progenitors that survived. Alpha-beta T cells present about two months after transplant were reported to originate from several hundred expanded graft clones. Newly generated T cells supplied most T-cell counts and diversity one year post-transplant.

The V end lost 0 bases, the J end lost 4 bases, and 9 bases lay between the germline ends. CDR1 and CDR2 from the germline V gene are LNHNV and YYDKDF (reference sequence). The CDR3 is made up of 15 amino acids. J is TRBJ2-2 and V is TRBV15; D call uncertain. Sequenced material: PBMCs, mostly from graft donor cells, taken 180 days after TCRalphabeta/CD19-depleted stem cell transplant. This sequence originates from a female patient aged 2-15 years who had a stem cell transplant for aplastic anemia, so the T cells may come from the graft donor. CDR3 sequence (DNA): TGTGCCACCAGCAGAGATCCCCAGGTCACCGGGGAGCTGTTTTTT. As protein: CATSRDPQVTGELFF. The full variable domain, its missing parts supplied by reference TRBV15 and TRBJ2-2, is DAMVIQNPRYQVTQFGKPVTLSCSQTLNHNVMYWYQQKSSQAPKLLFHYYDKDFNNEADTPDNFQSRRPNTSFCFLDIRSPGLGDTAMYLCATSRDPQVTGELFFGEGSRLTVL.